These 30 T cell receptor beta chains were all obtained from the same sample, sequenced in a study of human T cells and chemical hapten exposure. Time point: healthy volunteer bleed at 6 weeks. Someone pulled total RNA out of unfractionated whole blood. TCRdb redid the calling of the RACE reads with MiXCR, one entry per CDR3 protein. This sample has more than 60,000 distinct CDR3 sequences, with over 6.5% found just once. Specimen: whole blood. The receptor source for this set is a male donor in good health. Some clones in this sample may be carry-over from other donors' samples.

J is TRBJ2-3 and V is TRBV29-1; no reliable D call. Germline CDR1 reads SQVTM; CDR2 reads ANQGSEA. V shed 4 bases and J shed 2 bases, with 10 bases lying between them. CDR3 length: 13 residues. The CDR3 DNA follows: TGCAGCGTTGCCAATCACTACACAGATACGCAGTATTTT. This gives the protein CSVANHYTDTQYF.

The genes are TRBV14 and TRBJ2-1, with TRBD2 identical over 12 bases. The CDR3 consists of 15 residues. V lost 4 bases, J lost 8 bases, and 6 bases stayed unmatched. Germline lookup yields CDR1 SGHDN and CDR2 FVKESK. CDR3 coding DNA: TGTGCCAGCAGCCGGCGGTCTAGCGGGAGGGATGAGCAGTTCTTC. Its protein product is CASSRRSSGRDEQFF.

This clonotype has more than one count but fewer than ten. The V gene is TRBV10-3, the J gene TRBJ2-5; 7 positions agree with TRBD1. V lost 2 bases and J lost 3; bases outside the gene matches: 3. Germline CDR1 reads ENHRY; CDR2 reads SYGVKD. The length of the CDR3 is 14 residues. CDR3 sequence: CAISETGAKETQYF. The CDR3 bases are TGTGCCATCAGTGAGACAGGGGCCAAAGAGACCCAGTACTTC.

The chain employs TRBV30 and TRBJ2-2, with 7 bases fitting TRBD2. Germline-derived CDR1 and CDR2 are GTSNPN and SVGIG (reference sequence). The CDR3 totals 13 residues. V shed 4 bases, J shed 6 bases, and the junction held 5 bases outside the gene matches. The CDR3 protein is CAWTNAGAGELFF. The DNA of the CDR3 is TGTGCCTGGACGAACGCGGGGGCCGGGGAGCTGTTTTTT.

This chain joins TRBV7-3 and TRBJ2-4, with D possibly being TRBD1 (5 bases). The CDR3 spans 13 residues. Germline V gene lookup returns CDR1 SGHTA and CDR2 FQGTGA. V was pared by 2 bases and J by 5 bases, with 7 bases between. This CDR3 reads CASSLARENIQYF. CDR3 bases: TGTGCCAGCAGCTTAGCCAGGGAAAACATTCAGTACTTC.

This clonotype has a count of ten or more. J is TRBJ1-2 and V is TRBV5-1; perhaps TRBD1 as D (5 bases). With 0 bases removed from V and 3 bases from J, the gap between germline ends came to 12 bases. Looked up from germline, CDR1 is SGHRS and CDR2 is YFSETQ. The CDR3 contains 15 residues. As DNA, the CDR3 is TGCGCCAGCAGCTTGGCACCAGGGCCCGACTATGGCTACACCTTC. It specifies CASSLAPGPDYGYTF.

The chain employs TRBV12-3 or TRBV12-4 and TRBJ2-1; possible D gene TRBD1, 5 bases. Trimming left V 4 bases short and J 6 bases short, with 13 bases between. CDR3 length: 14 residues. This CDR3 is CASSSQGRGNEQFF. In DNA, the CDR3 is TGTGCCAGCAGTTCCCAGGGTCGAGGCAATGAGCAGTTCTTC.

The chain is built from TRBV7-8 and TRBJ1-5; D not resolved. With 0 bases removed from V and 7 bases from J, the gap between germline ends came to 7 bases. Germline CDR1 is SGHVS and CDR2 is FQNEAQ. The CDR3 extends over 13 amino acids. In DNA form, the CDR3 reads TGTGCCAGCAGCTTAGCGGTCGGACAGCCCCAGCATTTT. This codes for CASSLAVGQPQHF.

As regards this clonotype: This likely comes from a read error, as the CDR3 has no conserved phenylalanine or tryptophan at its end. The chain joins TRBV7-2 to TRBJ2-7, with 8 bases fitting TRBD1. There are 13 residues in the CDR3. V lost 7 bases to trimming and J lost 6 bases; unmatched junction nucleotides: 8. CDR1 and CDR2 (germline): SGHTA, FQGNSA. The CDR3 DNA follows: TGTGCCAGCACTCCTGGACAGGGTGTCGAGCAGTACTTA. This gives the protein CASTPGQGVEQYL.

This CDR3 is CASSPQGETQYF. The CDR3 DNA sequence: TGTGCCAGCTCACCCCAGGGAGAGACCCAGTACTTC. The rearrangement links TRBV18 to TRBJ2-5, with TRBD1 as a possible D gene (5 bases). The CDR3 has 12 residues. Germline V gene sequence: CDR1 KGHSH, CDR2 LQKENI. Trimming pared 3 bases from V and 4 bases from J, leaving 6 bases between.

This clonotype appeared many times. The chain carries TRBV7-2 and TRBJ2-7; no reliable D call. V lost 5 bases and J 5 bases, leaving 10 bases between the germline ends. The CDR3 is 12 residues long. Germline V CDR1 and CDR2: SGHTA, FQGNSA. This CDR3 reads CASSARRDEQYF. In DNA form, the CDR3 reads TGTGCCAGCAGCGCGAGAAGGGACGAGCAGTACTTC.

The rearrangement uses TRBV18 and TRBJ2-1; D may be TRBD1 or TRBD2 (5 bases each). The CDR3 has 11 residues. Germline V gene lookup returns CDR1 KGHSH and CDR2 LQKENI. The germline V and J ends were trimmed by 3 bases and 8 bases, with 5 bases remaining between them. The CDR3 loop reads CASSPGDEQFF. The CDR3 nucleotides read TGTGCCAGCTCACCGGGGGATGAGCAGTTCTTC.

This chain connects TRBV6-2 or TRBV6-3 to TRBJ2-6; 8 nucleotides agree with TRBD1. The length of the CDR3 is 18 residues. The J segment lost 2 bases and the V segment lost 5 bases, leaving 11 bases of the junction unmatched. Germline values: CDR1 MNHEY, CDR2 SVGEGT. CDR3 residues: CASSPRTGLTTGANVLTF. Here the CDR3 DNA reads TGTGCCAGCAGTCCCCGGACAGGGCTTACCACTGGGGCCAACGTCCTGACTTTC.

In its sample, this clonotype was seen many times. This chain connects TRBV19 to TRBJ2-1, with 9 positions matching TRBD2. From germline, CDR1 is LNHDA and CDR2 SQIVND (reference sequence). V gave up 1 base and J gave up 7 bases; unmatched junction bases: 5. This CDR3 is built from 15 residues. CDR3 loop: CASSIVAGEVNEQFF. Written as DNA, the CDR3 is TGTGCCAGTAGTATAGTAGCGGGAGAGGTAAATGAGCAGTTCTTC.

This clonotype was seen a handful of times. The rearrangement uses TRBV27 and TRBJ1-6; 7 bases are shared with TRBD1. This CDR3 is built from 14 residues. With V trimmed by 3 bases and J by 6 bases, 2 bases remained unmatched. The germline gives CDR1 MNHEY, CDR2 SMNVEV (reference sequence). CDR3 protein: CASSFRQGNSPLHF. The CDR3 coding sequence is TGTGCCAGCAGTTTTCGACAGGGTAATTCACCCCTCCACTTT.

This clonotype was seen more than once but under ten times. The chain couples TRBV9 to TRBJ2-3; D is possibly TRBD2 (7 bases). Trimming removed 0 bases at V and 6 bases at J, with 17 bases between. Germline V gene data show CDR1 as SGDLS and CDR2 as YYNGEE. The CDR3 has 16 residues. This CDR3 reads CASSVEFGGAGDTQYF. The CDR3 bases are TGTGCCAGCAGCGTAGAGTTTGGGGGGGCCGGGGATACGCAGTATTTT.

The table lists this clonotype with a few counts. This chain uses TRBV12-3 or TRBV12-4 with TRBJ2-7; possible D gene TRBD1, 6 bases. The CDR3 length is 13 residues. V was clipped by 4 bases and J by 2 bases, with 9 bases between them. The CDR3 coding sequence is TGTGCCAGCAGTTACAGGGCCGCCTACGAGCAGTACTTC. Amino acids: CASSYRAAYEQYF.

The rearrangement links TRBV5-6 to TRBJ1-6; no firm D call. The CDR3 has 15 residues. Germline CDR1 SGHDT, CDR2 YYEEEE. Trimming removed 4 bases at V and 7 bases at J, with 15 bases between. This chain's CDR3 is CASSQSMGLNSPLHF. The DNA of the CDR3 is TGTGCCAGCAGCCAATCAATGGGCTTAAATTCACCCCTCCACTTT.

The V gene is TRBV6-2 or TRBV6-3, the J gene TRBJ2-7; 10 nucleotides line up with TRBD1. The CDR3 is made up of 14 amino acids. Germline CDR1 MNHEY, CDR2 SVGEGT. V was clipped by 6 bases and J by 5 bases; unmatched bases: 7. Here the CDR3 DNA reads TGTGCCAGCAGAGGGACAGGGGCTCGGAACGAGCAGTACTTC. Amino acids: CASRGTGARNEQYF.

In its sample, this clonotype was seen a few times. CDR3 DNA sequence: TGTGCCAGCAGCTTAGGAGGGGATAATTCACCCCTCCACTTT. It codes for CASSLGGDNSPLHF. V is TRBV7-6 and J is TRBJ1-6, with D possibly matching TRBD1 (5 bases). Deletions cut 1 base from V and 5 bases from J, with 6 bases between. Germline CDR1 reads SGHVS; CDR2 reads FNYEAQ. The CDR3 runs 14 residues.

This clonotype was seen just once. The gene calls are TRBV6-5 and TRBJ2-7; D perhaps matches TRBD1 (6 bases). CDR1 MNHEY and CDR2 SVGAGI come from the germline V gene. This CDR3 contains 13 residues. V shed 7 bases and J shed 1 base, with 11 bases lying between them. The CDR3 is CASMLQGSYEQYF. The DNA for the CDR3 is TGTGCCAGCATGTTGCAGGGGTCCTACGAGCAGTACTTC.

The CDR3 coding sequence is TGTGCCAGCAGCCAAGACTTCTCCGGGCCGAACTATGGCTACACCTTC. It translates to CASSQDFSGPNYGYTF. This chain uses TRBV4-2 with TRBJ1-2, with D unclear. The CDR3 covers 16 residues. With 0 bases removed from V and 2 bases from J, the gap between germline ends came to 13 bases. The germline gives CDR1 LGHNA, CDR2 YNFKEQ.

This clonotype was observed a few times. This rearrangement joins TRBV19 to TRBJ1-5; tentative D call: TRBD1 (5 bases). Germline V gene sequence: CDR1 LNHDA, CDR2 SQIVND (reference sequence). Trimming shortened V by 0 bases and J by 0 bases, and 27 bases separated the two germline ends. This CDR3 contains 22 residues. This CDR3 is CASSIDPPGPRDGRISNQPQHF. The CDR3 DNA reads TGTGCCAGTAGTATAGATCCCCCTGGGCCCAGGGACGGGAGGATTAGCAATCAGCCCCAGCATTTT.

This clonotype was counted at least ten times. The chain couples TRBV3-1 to TRBJ2-6; D possibly matches TRBD1 or TRBD2 (6 bases each). The CDR3 extends over 19 amino acids. Trimming stripped 4 bases from V and 0 bases from J, with 19 bases between. CDR1 and CDR2 (germline): LGHDT, YNNKEL (reference sequence). The DNA for the CDR3 is TGTGCCAGCAGCCCTAGGGGGGCAGGGAGCTCCTCTGGGGCCAACGTCCTGACTTTC. Translation: CASSPRGAGSSSGANVLTF.

This clonotype was counted between two and nine times. This chain connects TRBV10-2 to TRBJ2-3; 13 positions match TRBD2. The germline V gene has CDR1 WSHSY and CDR2 SAAADI. The CDR3 contains 15 residues. V trimming: 8 bases; J trimming: 5 bases; junction bases outside the gene matches: 7. The CDR3 region is CASGRGLAGLDTQYF. CDR3 nucleotide sequence: TGCGCCAGCGGGCGGGGACTAGCGGGACTAGATACGCAGTATTTT.

Only a few counts were recorded for this clonotype. This chain uses TRBV7-9 with TRBJ1-4, with TRBD1 matching over 7 bases. Germline CDR1 is SEHNR and CDR2 is FQNEAQ (reference sequence). The V segment lost 5 bases and the J segment 0 bases; nucleotides outside the gene matches: 6. CDR3 length equals 16 residues. This CDR3 reads CASSRGQRSTNEKLFF. CDR3 nucleotide sequence: TGTGCCAGCAGCCGGGGACAGCGATCAACTAATGAAAAACTGTTTTTT.

This clonotype showed up just a few times. The chain employs TRBV10-3 and TRBJ1-2; D is perhaps TRBD1 (5 bases). Trimming removed 2 bases from V and 4 bases from J, with 11 bases in between. The V gene's germline CDR1 is ENHRY and CDR2 SYGVKD. The length of the CDR3 is 14 residues. CDR3 DNA sequence: TGTGCCATCAGTGAGCGGGGGTCCCTCTATGGCTACACCTTC. This translates into CAISERGSLYGYTF.

This clonotype was seen more than once but under ten times. The chain carries TRBV10-3 and TRBJ2-7; maybe TRBD1 (5 bases). Germline V gene data show CDR1 as ENHRY and CDR2 as SYGVKD. This CDR3 has 14 residues. V lost 9 bases and J 0 bases, leaving 15 bases between the germline ends. CDR3 sequence (DNA): TGTGCCATGGCCCCCCAAGACAGCTCCTACGAGCAGTACTTC. Encoded protein: CAMAPQDSSYEQYF.

This clonotype was recorded a few times. The rearrangement links TRBV18 to TRBJ2-3; D remains ambiguous. The germline CDR1 and CDR2 sequences are KGHSH and LQKENI. The CDR3 has 14 amino acids. The V end was cut by 1 base, the J end by 5 bases, with 10 bases between. The CDR3 protein is CASSPQGKEDTQYF. DNA for the CDR3: TGTGCCAGCTCACCACAAGGAAAAGAAGATACGCAGTATTTT.

This clonotype was counted only a few times. The chain is built from TRBV5-1 and TRBJ1-4; D perhaps matches TRBD1 (6 bases). This CDR3 contains 16 residues. Trimming took 5 bases from V and 8 from J, leaving 22 bases between them. CDR1 is SGHRS and CDR2 is YFSETQ in the germline V gene. The CDR3 bases are TGCGCCAGCAGAACCCTCGGTACTAGGGGGGGAGAAAAACTGTTTTTT. Protein sequence: CASRTLGTRGGEKLFF. Looking up the rest from reference TRBV5-1 and TRBJ1-4 gives the full variable domain: KAGVTQTPRYLIKTRGQQVTLSCSPISGHRSVSWYQQTPGQGLQFLFEYFSETQRNKGNFPGRFSGRQFSNSRSEMNVSTLELGDSALYLCASRTLGTRGGEKLFFGSGTQLSVL.